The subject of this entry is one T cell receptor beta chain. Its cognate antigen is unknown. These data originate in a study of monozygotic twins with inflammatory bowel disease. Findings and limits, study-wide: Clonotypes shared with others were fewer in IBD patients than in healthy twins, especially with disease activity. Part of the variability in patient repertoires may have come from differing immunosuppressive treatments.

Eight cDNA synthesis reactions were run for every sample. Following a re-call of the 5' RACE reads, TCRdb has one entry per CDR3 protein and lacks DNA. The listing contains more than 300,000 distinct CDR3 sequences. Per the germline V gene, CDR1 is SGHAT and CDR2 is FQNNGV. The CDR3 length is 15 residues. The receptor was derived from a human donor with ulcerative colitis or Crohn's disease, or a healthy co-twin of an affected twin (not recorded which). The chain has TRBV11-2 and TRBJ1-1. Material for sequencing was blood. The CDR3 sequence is CASSFAGTAGTEAFF.